The 3 T cell receptor beta chains presented below share a single source sample, sequenced in a study of cytomegalovirus exposure and HLA in healthy donors. Researchers ran the PCR with 60 Vbeta and 13 Jbeta primers. The method was immunoSEQ multiplex PCR; TCRdb's version includes in-frame clones alone and lacks a portion of them. The repertoire holds about 86,000 clones, with 79% as singletons. The source material was PBMCs. These receptors were obtained from a woman in her forties in good health and CMV-seropositive.

CDR3 bases: TGTGCCAGCAGCTCAGACAGGGGGGTCTACAATGAGCAGTTCTTC. Its translation is CASSSDRGVYNEQFF. The V and J genes are TRBV5-4 and TRBJ2-1, with TRBD1 identical over 9 bases. The CDR3 runs 15 residues. Trimming removed 3 bases from V and 3 bases from J; junction bases left unmatched: 4. CDR1 and CDR2 (germline): SGHNT, YYREEE (reference sequence).

The CDR3 reads CASSTLLAGSQETQYF. CDR3 coding DNA: TGTGCCAGTAGTACTCTACTAGCGGGATCTCAAGAGACCCAGTACTTC. V is TRBV19 and J is TRBJ2-5; TRBD2 matches at 10 bases. Germline assignment: CDR1 LNHDA and CDR2 SQIVND (reference sequence). J lost 2 bases, V lost 4 bases, and 7 bases had no gene match. This CDR3 is built from 16 residues.

This chain links TRBV29-1 with TRBJ1-1; no clear D. Germline V gene data show CDR1 as SQVTM and CDR2 as ANQGSEA. The V end lost 6 bases, the J end lost 2 bases, and 10 bases lay between the germline ends. CDR3 size: 12 residues. CDR3 in amino acids: CSVAGTNTEAFF. DNA of the CDR3: TGCAGCGTGGCAGGTACCAACACTGAAGCTTTCTTT.